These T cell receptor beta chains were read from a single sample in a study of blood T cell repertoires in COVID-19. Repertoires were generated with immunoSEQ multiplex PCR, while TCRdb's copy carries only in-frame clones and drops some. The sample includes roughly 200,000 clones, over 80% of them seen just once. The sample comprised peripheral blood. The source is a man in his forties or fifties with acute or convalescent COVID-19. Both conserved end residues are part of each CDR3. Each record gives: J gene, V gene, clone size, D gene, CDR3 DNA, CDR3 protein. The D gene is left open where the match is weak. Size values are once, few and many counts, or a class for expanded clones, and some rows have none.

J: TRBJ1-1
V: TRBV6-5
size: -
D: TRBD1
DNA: TGTGCCAGCAGGACAGGGTTCTCTGTCTGGACTGAAGCTTTCTTT
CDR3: CASRTGFSVWTEAFF

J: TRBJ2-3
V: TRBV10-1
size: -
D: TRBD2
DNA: TGCGCCAGCCGAGCGGGAGACACAGATACGCAGTATTTT
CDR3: CASRAGDTDTQYF

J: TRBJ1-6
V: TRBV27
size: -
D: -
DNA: TGTGCCAGCACCCCGGGATACCTCAATTCACCCCTCCACTTT
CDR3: CASTPGYLNSPLHF

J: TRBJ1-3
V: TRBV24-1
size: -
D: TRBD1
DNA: TGTGCCACCAGTGATTTTTCGAGGGACAGGGCCCGGGGAACTGGAAACACCATATATTTT
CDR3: CATSDFSRDRARGTGNTIYF

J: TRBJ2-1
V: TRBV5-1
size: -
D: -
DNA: TGCGCCAGCAGCCCAGAAGGGGCGAATGAGCAGTTCTTC
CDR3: CASSPEGANEQFF

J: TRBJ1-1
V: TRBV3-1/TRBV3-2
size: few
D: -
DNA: TGTGCCAGCCAAGGCAGGGCGGCCACTGAAGCTTTCTTT
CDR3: CASQGRAATEAFF

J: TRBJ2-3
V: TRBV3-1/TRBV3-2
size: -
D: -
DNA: TGTGCCAGCAGCCCCTTCCAGGGTCCAGATACGCAGTATTTT
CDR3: CASSPFQGPDTQYF

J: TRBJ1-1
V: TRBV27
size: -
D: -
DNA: TGTGCCAGCAGTTTCCAGGGTAACACTGAAGCTTTCTTT
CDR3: CASSFQGNTEAFF

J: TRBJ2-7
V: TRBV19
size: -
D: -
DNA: TGTGCCAGTAGTCCCCATCCGGATAGCGGCTTCACCTACGAGCAGTACTTC
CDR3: CASSPHPDSGFTYEQYF

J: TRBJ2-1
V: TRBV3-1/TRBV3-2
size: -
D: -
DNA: TGTGCCAGCAGCTCGACTAGAACGGGTGAGCAGTTCTTC
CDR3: CASSSTRTGEQFF

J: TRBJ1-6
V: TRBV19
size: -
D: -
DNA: TGTGCCAGTAGCCCCCGGGGGTCCTATAATTCACCCCTCCACTTT
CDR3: CASSPRGSYNSPLHF

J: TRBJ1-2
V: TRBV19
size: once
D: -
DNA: TGTGCCAGTAGTATAAGGCAGGGTCTTGGCTACACCTTC
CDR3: CASSIRQGLGYTF

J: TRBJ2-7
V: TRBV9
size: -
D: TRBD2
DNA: TGTGCCAGCAGCGCAGGGACTATCTCCTACGAGCAGTACTTC
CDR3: CASSAGTISYEQYF

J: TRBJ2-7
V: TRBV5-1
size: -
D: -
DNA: TGCGCCAGCAGCTTGGAGAGGGATGGGAACGAGCAGTACTTC
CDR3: CASSLERDGNEQYF

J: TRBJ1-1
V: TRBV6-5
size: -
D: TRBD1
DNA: TGTGCCAGCAGTTACGGGACAGGGACGACTGAAGCTTTCTTT
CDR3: CASSYGTGTTEAFF

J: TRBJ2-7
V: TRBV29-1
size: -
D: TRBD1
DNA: TGCAGCGTTGCACGGACAGGGGGTTCCTACGAGCAGTACTTC
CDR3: CSVARTGGSYEQYF